This is a list of T cell receptor beta chains from one sample in a study of cytomegalovirus exposure and HLA in healthy donors. Produced via immunoSEQ multiplex PCR; TCRdb's table is partial and in-frame only. The sample contains 110,000 to 150,000 clones, 55% to 80% of which appear only once. Material: PBMCs. The origin of the receptors is a woman aged 40-49 years in good health and CMV-seronegative. Both conserved end residues are part of each CDR3. Each record gives: V gene, J gene, D gene, clone size, CDR3 DNA, CDR3 protein. A D gene is named only where the DNA matches it firmly. Expanded clones get a size class; other rows say once, few or many, or leave the size out.

V gene: TRBV5-1; J gene: TRBJ1-2; D gene: TRBD1; clone size: once; CDR3 DNA: TGCGCCAGCACCTGGGACAGTCCCTATGGCTACACCTTC; CDR3 protein: CASTWDSPYGYTF
V gene: TRBV6-1; J gene: TRBJ2-3; D gene: TRBD1; clone size: NA; CDR3 DNA: TGTGCCAGCAGTGAAATTTGGGGCAGGGGGACAGATACGCAGTATTTT; CDR3 protein: CASSEIWGRGTDTQYF
V gene: TRBV5-5; J gene: TRBJ2-3; D gene: NA; clone size: few; CDR3 DNA: TGTGCCAGCAGCTTACACCTGGGAGTGGATACGCAGTATTTT; CDR3 protein: CASSLHLGVDTQYF
V gene: TRBV28; J gene: TRBJ1-2; D gene: TRBD1; clone size: once; CDR3 DNA: TGTGCCAGCAGCCTGACAGGGGGTGGGATAAATGGCTACACCTTC; CDR3 protein: CASSLTGGGINGYTF
V gene: TRBV5-4; J gene: TRBJ1-4; D gene: NA; clone size: few; CDR3 DNA: TGTGCCAGCAGCCGCTTCGGGGAGGTTGAAAAACTGTTTTTT; CDR3 protein: CASSRFGEVEKLFF
V gene: TRBV10-3; J gene: TRBJ1-6; D gene: NA; clone size: once; CDR3 DNA: TGTGCCATCAGTGAGTCGGACGGGGTTTATTCACCCCTCCACTTT; CDR3 protein: CAISESDGVYSPLHF
V gene: TRBV18; J gene: TRBJ2-7; D gene: NA; clone size: NA; CDR3 DNA: TGTGCCAGCTCAGTCAGCCCGGGGGTTGAGCAGTACTTC; CDR3 protein: CASSVSPGVEQYF
V gene: TRBV5-1; J gene: TRBJ1-2; D gene: NA; clone size: NA; CDR3 DNA: TGCGCCAGCAGCTTGGCCCAGGAGGCGTTCAATGGCTACACCTTC; CDR3 protein: CASSLAQEAFNGYTF
V gene: TRBV18; J gene: TRBJ1-2; D gene: NA; clone size: once; CDR3 DNA: TGTGCCAGCTCACCAGCAGAAACAAACAACTATGGCTACACCTTC; CDR3 protein: CASSPAETNNYGYTF
V gene: TRBV7-2; J gene: TRBJ2-1; D gene: NA; clone size: NA; CDR3 DNA: TGTGCCAGCAGCTCACCACCTGAGCTTCGCTACAATGAGCAGTTCTTC; CDR3 protein: CASSSPPELRYNEQFF
V gene: TRBV7-8; J gene: TRBJ2-2; D gene: TRBD1; clone size: NA; CDR3 DNA: TGTGCCAGCAGCCAGTGGACAGGGGGCGCCGGGGAGCTGTTTTTT; CDR3 protein: CASSQWTGGAGELFF
V gene: TRBV7-3; J gene: TRBJ1-3; D gene: NA; clone size: NA; CDR3 DNA: TGTGCCAGCAGCTTAACAGGCGGCGGCTCTGGAAACACCATATATTTT; CDR3 protein: CASSLTGGGSGNTIYF
V gene: TRBV6-5; J gene: TRBJ1-1; D gene: NA; clone size: NA; CDR3 DNA: TGTGCCAGTAACTCAGGCACTGAAGCTTTCTTT; CDR3 protein: CASNSGTEAFF
V gene: TRBV19; J gene: TRBJ2-3; D gene: TRBD2; clone size: NA; CDR3 DNA: TGTGCCAGTAGTATAGGTCCTAGCGGGGGGGATACGCAGTATTTT; CDR3 protein: CASSIGPSGGDTQYF
V gene: TRBV19; J gene: TRBJ1-2; D gene: NA; clone size: NA; CDR3 DNA: TGTGCCAGTAGTATGTTGAACCAGGGAGGAGGTAGCTATGGCTACACCTTC; CDR3 protein: CASSMLNQGGGSYGYTF
V gene: TRBV5-6; J gene: TRBJ2-1; D gene: NA; clone size: few; CDR3 DNA: TGTGCCAGCAGCGTCAGGGAATTGACCTACAATGAGCAGTTCTTC; CDR3 protein: CASSVRELTYNEQFF
V gene: TRBV7-9; J gene: TRBJ1-6; D gene: NA; clone size: NA; CDR3 DNA: TGTGCCAGCAGCTTCGAGAGTTCACCCCTCCACTTT; CDR3 protein: CASSFESSPLHF
V gene: TRBV2; J gene: TRBJ1-1; D gene: NA; clone size: NA; CDR3 DNA: TGTGCCAGCAGTCCAGGGGCATCGAACACTGAAGCTTTCTTT; CDR3 protein: CASSPGASNTEAFF
V gene: TRBV4-1; J gene: TRBJ1-2; D gene: NA; clone size: NA; CDR3 DNA: TGCGCCAGCAGCCAAGACGTTGTAGTGGGGAGGGACTATGGCTACACCTTC; CDR3 protein: CASSQDVVVGRDYGYTF
V gene: TRBV27; J gene: TRBJ2-1; D gene: NA; clone size: NA; CDR3 DNA: TGTGCCAGCAGTCCCGATTCGGGGTACTACAATGAGCAGTTCTTC; CDR3 protein: CASSPDSGYYNEQFF
V gene: TRBV2; J gene: TRBJ1-2; D gene: TRBD1; clone size: NA; CDR3 DNA: TGTGCCAGCAGGTTAGGCGGGACAGGGAATACCTATGGCTACACCTTC; CDR3 protein: CASRLGGTGNTYGYTF
V gene: TRBV28; J gene: TRBJ1-4; D gene: TRBD1; clone size: NA; CDR3 DNA: TGTGCCAGCAGTCCCCTTGGGACAGGGTCAACTAATGAAAAACTGTTTTTT; CDR3 protein: CASSPLGTGSTNEKLFF
V gene: TRBV2; J gene: TRBJ1-2; D gene: TRBD1; clone size: NA; CDR3 DNA: TGTGCCAGCCACAGGGGGTACTATGGCTACACCTTC; CDR3 protein: CASHRGYYGYTF
V gene: TRBV9; J gene: TRBJ1-4; D gene: NA; clone size: NA; CDR3 DNA: TGTGCCAGCAGCGTAGCAGGCTCAAGGGGGACTAATGAAAAACTGTTTTTT; CDR3 protein: CASSVAGSRGTNEKLFF
V gene: TRBV5-1; J gene: TRBJ1-2; D gene: TRBD1; clone size: NA; CDR3 DNA: TGCGCCAGCAGCCTGAACGCCGGGACAGGGATTGGCTACACCTTC; CDR3 protein: CASSLNAGTGIGYTF
V gene: TRBV27; J gene: TRBJ1-2; D gene: NA; clone size: NA; CDR3 DNA: TGTGCCAGCAGTTTACACCTTGTTCAGGGTCAGAATGGCTACACCTTC; CDR3 protein: CASSLHLVQGQNGYTF
V gene: TRBV7-9; J gene: TRBJ2-3; D gene: NA; clone size: NA; CDR3 DNA: TGTGCCAGCAGCTTAGCTGGGGGGGCCAACACAGATACGCAGTATTTT; CDR3 protein: CASSLAGGANTDTQYF
V gene: TRBV11-2; J gene: TRBJ2-3; D gene: NA; clone size: NA; CDR3 DNA: TGTGCCAGCAGCTTAGGAGGACAGCGAAACACAGATACGCAGTATTTT; CDR3 protein: CASSLGGQRNTDTQYF
V gene: TRBV15; J gene: TRBJ1-1; D gene: NA; clone size: NA; CDR3 DNA: TGTGCCACCAGCAGTCCTCGCGGGGGGGCTTTCTTT; CDR3 protein: CATSSPRGGAFF
V gene: TRBV10-3; J gene: TRBJ1-3; D gene: NA; clone size: few; CDR3 DNA: TGTGCCATCAGTGAGTCAGTAAACAGGGTCCTTGGAAACACCATATATTTT; CDR3 protein: CAISESVNRVLGNTIYF
V gene: TRBV5-6; J gene: TRBJ1-1; D gene: NA; clone size: NA; CDR3 DNA: TGTGCCAGCAGCCTGCGCGGGGGAATTGAAGCTTTCTTT; CDR3 protein: CASSLRGGIEAFF
V gene: TRBV18; J gene: TRBJ2-4; D gene: TRBD1; clone size: once; CDR3 DNA: TGTGCCAGCTCACCACGGACAGGGGGTCTTTTCGAAAACATTCAGTACTTC; CDR3 protein: CASSPRTGGLFENIQYF
V gene: TRBV5-6; J gene: TRBJ2-4; D gene: NA; clone size: NA; CDR3 DNA: TGTGCCAGCAGCTTGTCATCAGGGGATGCCAAAAACATTCAGTACTTC; CDR3 protein: CASSLSSGDAKNIQYF
V gene: TRBV19; J gene: TRBJ2-5; D gene: TRBD2; clone size: once; CDR3 DNA: TGTGCCAGTAGTATCGGGGAGGGAGAGACCCAGTACTTC; CDR3 protein: CASSIGEGETQYF
V gene: TRBV29-1; J gene: TRBJ2-3; D gene: TRBD2; clone size: NA; CDR3 DNA: TGCAGCGTGCAGCGGGGGGGATCAGATACGCAGTATTTT; CDR3 protein: CSVQRGGSDTQYF
V gene: TRBV7-9; J gene: TRBJ2-7; D gene: TRBD1; clone size: NA; CDR3 DNA: TGTGCCAGCAAAAGACAGGGGGCGGACGAGCAGTACTTC; CDR3 protein: CASKRQGADEQYF
V gene: TRBV29-1; J gene: TRBJ1-2; D gene: TRBD1; clone size: NA; CDR3 DNA: TGCAGCGTTGCCGGGGACAGGGACTTATATGGCTACACCTTC; CDR3 protein: CSVAGDRDLYGYTF
V gene: TRBV9; J gene: TRBJ1-1; D gene: NA; clone size: NA; CDR3 DNA: TGTGCCAGCAGCGTAGAATTGGGGGCGGGGGCTGAAGCTTTCTTT; CDR3 protein: CASSVELGAGAEAFF
V gene: TRBV28; J gene: TRBJ2-3; D gene: TRBD1; clone size: NA; CDR3 DNA: TGTGCCAGCAGTTTTCTAATCGGGACAGAATACACAGATACGCAGTATTTT; CDR3 protein: CASSFLIGTEYTDTQYF
V gene: TRBV4-2; J gene: TRBJ1-3; D gene: TRBD1; clone size: NA; CDR3 DNA: TGTGCCAGCAGCCTCGACAGGGCGAGAAACACCATATATTTT; CDR3 protein: CASSLDRARNTIYF
V gene: TRBV15; J gene: TRBJ2-4; D gene: TRBD2; clone size: NA; CDR3 DNA: TGTGCCACCAGCAGAACGGGACTAGCGGGTGGGCCGGGGGGTGAGACCAAAAACATTCAGTACTTC; CDR3 protein: CATSRTGLAGGPGGETKNIQYF
V gene: TRBV6-6; J gene: TRBJ1-1; D gene: NA; clone size: NA; CDR3 DNA: TGTGCCAGCAGTTACGGCAAGAACACTGAAGCTTTCTTT; CDR3 protein: CASSYGKNTEAFF
V gene: TRBV11-2; J gene: TRBJ2-7; D gene: TRBD2; clone size: NA; CDR3 DNA: TGTGCCAGCAGCTTAGGAGCGGGAGGACCCTACGAGCAGTACTTC; CDR3 protein: CASSLGAGGPYEQYF